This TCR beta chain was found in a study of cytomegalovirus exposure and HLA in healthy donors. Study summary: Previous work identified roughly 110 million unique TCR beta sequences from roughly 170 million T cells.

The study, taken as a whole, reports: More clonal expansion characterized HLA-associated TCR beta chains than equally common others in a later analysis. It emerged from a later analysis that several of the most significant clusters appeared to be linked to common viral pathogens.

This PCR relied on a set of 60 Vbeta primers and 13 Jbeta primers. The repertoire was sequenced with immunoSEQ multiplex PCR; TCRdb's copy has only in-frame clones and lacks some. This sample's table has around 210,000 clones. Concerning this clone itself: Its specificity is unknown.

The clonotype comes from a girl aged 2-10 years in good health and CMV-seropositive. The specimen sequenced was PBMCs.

CDR3 coding DNA: TGTGCCAGCAGCTTACAGGGGGCGCCCTACGAGCAGTACTTC. It specifies CASSLQGAPYEQYF. J is TRBJ2-7 and V is TRBV7-2, with TRBD1 matching 8 bases. The CDR3 is 14 residues long. V lost 2 bases to trimming and J lost 2 bases; unmatched junction nucleotides: 2. The germline CDR1 and CDR2 sequences are SGHTA and FQGNSA. Using reference TRBV7-2 and TRBJ2-7 for the parts outside the CDR3, the full variable domain is GAGVSQSPSNKVTEKGKDVELRCDPISGHTALYWYRQSLGQGLEFLIYFQGNSAPDKSGLPSDRFSAERTGGSVSTLTIQRTQQEDSAVYLCASSLQGAPYEQYFGPGTRLTVT.